A single sample gave rise to the 21 T cell receptor beta chains below, sequenced in a study of blood T cell repertoires in COVID-19. Repertoires were generated with immunoSEQ multiplex PCR, while TCRdb's copy carries only in-frame clones and drops some. The profile shows around 150,000 clones, roughly 86% of them singletons. Sequencing input: peripheral blood. Receptors were obtained from a young man with acute or convalescent COVID-19.

The chain recombines TRBV28 with TRBJ1-1, with D unresolved. Looked up from germline, CDR1 is MDHEN and CDR2 is SYDVKM. This CDR3 region has 14 residues. V gave up 4 bases and J gave up 4 bases, with 13 bases separating them. The CDR3: CASSSGVAGTEAFF. CDR3 sequence (DNA): TGTGCCAGCAGTTCCGGGGTAGCGGGCACTGAAGCTTTCTTT.

The chain couples TRBV5-1 to TRBJ1-1, with 7 positions matching TRBD1. The CDR3 is 17 residues long. J was trimmed by 0 bases and V by 3 bases; bases with no gene match: 11. Germline lookup yields CDR1 SGHRS and CDR2 YFSETQ. DNA of the CDR3: TGCGCCAGCAGCTCAGGACAGGCGTTTAGTATGAACACTGAAGCTTTCTTT. Translating it yields CASSSGQAFSMNTEAFF.

The chain uses TRBV6-2 or TRBV6-3 and TRBJ2-1; TRBD2 is a possible D gene (5 bases). Germline CDR1 and CDR2: MNHEY and SVGEGT. This CDR3 spans 14 amino acids. With 0 bases removed from V and 3 bases from J, the gap between germline ends came to 6 bases. CDR3 in amino acids: CASSYSAGYNEQFF. The CDR3 DNA reads TGTGCCAGCAGTTACTCTGCGGGCTACAATGAGCAGTTCTTC.

The V and J genes are TRBV7-3 and TRBJ1-4; 8 positions match TRBD1. CDR3 size: 15 residues. In germline, CDR1 is SGHTA, CDR2 FQGTGA. The V segment lost 5 bases and the J segment 5 bases; nucleotides outside the gene matches: 7. DNA for the CDR3: TGTGCCAGCAGCCCCGGACAGGGCCCGAATGAAAAACTGTTTTTT. Protein sequence: CASSPGQGPNEKLFF.

The genes are TRBV6-6 and TRBJ1-1; 7 nucleotides match TRBD1. From germline, CDR1 is MNHNY and CDR2 SVGAGI (reference sequence). The CDR3 totals 14 residues. Trimming took 6 bases from V and 2 from J; bases not matched to a gene: 6. CDR3 coding DNA: TGTGCCAGCAGCGATAGGGACAGTAACACTGAAGCTTTCTTT. Its translation: CASSDRDSNTEAFF.

The chain has TRBV19 and TRBJ1-2; TRBD1 agrees at 9 bases. CDR3 length: 14 amino acids. V shed 8 bases and J 2 bases; nucleotides not matched to a gene: 6. Germline V gene sequence: CDR1 LNHDA, CDR2 SQIVND (reference sequence). CDR3 sequence (DNA): TGTGCCAGTTCTACCGGGACAGGGAACTATGGCTACACCTTC. Translated: CASSTGTGNYGYTF.

V gene TRBV2 combines with J gene TRBJ1-2; 11 bases match TRBD1. Trimming at V came to 8 bases and at J to 5 bases, leaving 7 bases not matched to a gene. The germline CDR1 and CDR2 sequences are SNHLY and FYNNEI. The CDR3 totals 14 residues. Here the CDR3 DNA reads TGTGCCAGCTCCGGGACAGGGGGTTTTTATGGCTACACCTTC. Its translation is CASSGTGGFYGYTF.

The V call is TRBV3-1 (or the pseudogene TRBV3-2), the J call TRBJ2-7, with D maybe TRBD1 (6 bases). There are 12 residues in the CDR3. CDR1 LGHDT and CDR2 YNNKEL come from the germline V gene (reference sequence). The germline V and J ends were trimmed by 2 bases and 6 bases, with 8 bases remaining between them. CDR3 DNA sequence: TGTGCCAGCAGCCAAATAGGGGGCGAGCAGTACTTC. It codes for CASSQIGGEQYF.

V is TRBV6-6 and J is TRBJ1-6; 9 bases map to TRBD1. This CDR3 is built from 15 residues. Trimming cost V 10 bases and J 3 bases; bases outside gene matches: 7. Germline CDR1 MNHNY, CDR2 SVGAGI (reference sequence). The CDR3 protein is CATLTGGFYNSPLHF. The CDR3 nucleotides read TGTGCCACCCTAACAGGGGGCTTCTATAATTCACCCCTCCACTTT.

V and J are TRBV29-1 and TRBJ1-5; 9 positions agree with TRBD1. The CDR3 consists of 14 residues. CDR1 and CDR2 (germline): SQVTM, ANQGSEA. V lost 5 bases and J lost 5; bases outside the gene matches: 7. This CDR3 reads CSVSEQGAYQPQHF. The CDR3 DNA reads TGCAGCGTTTCTGAACAGGGGGCCTATCAGCCCCAGCATTTT.

CDR3 amino acids: CASSLRAGTGQIGNEQFF. The CDR3 region has the DNA TGTGCCAGCAGCTTAAGGGCAGGGACGGGACAGATCGGTAATGAGCAGTTCTTC. The V and J genes are TRBV7-9 and TRBJ2-1; 7 bases are shared with TRBD1. Looked up from germline, CDR1 is SEHNR and CDR2 is FQNEAQ (reference sequence). CDR3 length equals 18 residues. V was pared by 2 bases and J by 7 bases, with 17 bases of the junction left unmatched. The full variable domain, completed using reference TRBV7-9 and TRBJ2-1, is DTGVSQNPRHKITKRGQNVTFRCDPISEHNRLYWYRQTLGQGPEFLTYFQNEAQLEKSRLLSDRFSAERPKGSFSTLEIQRTEQGDSAMYLCASSLRAGTGQIGNEQFFGPGTRLTVL.

This chain joins TRBV4-1 and TRBJ2-2; D may be TRBD1 (5 bases). Trimming took off 6 bases at V and 6 bases at J, with 20 bases between the two ends. Germline V CDR1 and CDR2: MGHRA, YSYEKL. This CDR3 has 16 residues. This CDR3 reads CASSAKDTLGPGELFF. Here the CDR3 DNA reads TGCGCCAGCAGTGCAAAGGACACCCTCGGACCCGGGGAGCTGTTTTTT.

The V call is TRBV30, the J call TRBJ1-3; no firm D call. V lost 3 bases, J lost 0 bases, and 12 bases lay in between. CDR3 length equals 15 residues. Germline CDR1 and CDR2: GTSNPN and SVGIG (reference sequence). The CDR3, as DNA: TGTGCCTGGAGGCCAGATTCCATCTCTGGAAACACCATATATTTT. This codes for CAWRPDSISGNTIYF.

This chain joins TRBV19 and TRBJ1-2; 9 bases fit TRBD1. Germline CDR1 and CDR2: LNHDA and SQIVND (reference sequence). The junction had 0 bases not matched to a gene; V was cut back by 1 base and J by 6 bases. CDR3 length: 13 amino acids. Here the CDR3 DNA reads TGTGCCAGTAGTATAGGGGACAGGGATGGCTACACCTTC. Translated: CASSIGDRDGYTF.

The V and J genes are TRBV11-3 and TRBJ2-7; D gene uncertain. The CDR3 runs to 14 residues. Looked up from germline, CDR1 is SGHNT and CDR2 is YENEEA. The V end lost 0 bases, the J end lost 0 bases, and 6 bases lay between the germline ends. CDR3 DNA: TGTGCCAGCAGCTTAGATGGCAACTCCTACGAGCAGTACTTC. This sequence encodes CASSLDGNSYEQYF.

The chain carries TRBV6-5 and TRBJ2-3; weak D call: TRBD1 (6 bases). Germline lookup yields CDR1 MNHEY and CDR2 SVGAGI. There are 13 residues in the CDR3. With 6 bases removed from V and 4 bases from J, the gap between germline ends came to 11 bases. The CDR3 bases are TGTGCCAGCAGCCTAGACAGGTCAGATACGCAGTATTTT. This translates into CASSLDRSDTQYF.

The CDR3 is CASRLAGGSYNEQFF. Written as DNA, the CDR3 is TGTGCTAGCCGACTAGCGGGGGGCTCTTACAATGAGCAGTTCTTC. The chain joins TRBV12-5 to TRBJ2-1, with 13 positions matching TRBD2. Per the germline V gene, CDR1 is LGHNT and CDR2 is FRNRAP. The CDR3 has 15 amino acids. The V and J ends lost 9 bases and 4 bases, in that order; junction bases with no gene match: 6.

The rearrangement joins TRBV19 to TRBJ2-1; weak D call: TRBD2 (6 bases). Trimming pared 0 bases from V and 10 bases from J, leaving 13 bases between. Germline values: CDR1 LNHDA, CDR2 SQIVND (reference sequence). CDR3 length equals 14 residues. CDR3 sequence: CASSIEASAKEQFF. The DNA for the CDR3 is TGTGCCAGTAGTATAGAGGCTAGCGCCAAGGAGCAGTTCTTC.

The chain carries TRBV27 and TRBJ2-7, with 8 bases identical to TRBD2. This CDR3 region has 16 residues. Germline V lookup: CDR1 MNHEY, CDR2 SMNVEV (reference sequence). V shed 5 bases, J shed 1 base, and the junction held 10 bases outside the gene matches. The DNA for the CDR3 is TGTGCCAGCAGTCCCTTCCCTACTAGCGGTTCCTACGAGCAGTACGTC. Protein: CASSPFPTSGSYEQYV.

The J gene is TRBJ1-1, the V gene TRBV6-5; D might be TRBD1 (6 bases). The CDR3 extends over 14 amino acids. CDR1 is MNHEY, CDR2 SVGAGI, per germline. Trimming removed 5 bases from V and 6 bases from J, with 16 bases in between. DNA for the CDR3: TGTGCCAGCAGTCCACCAGGGGTTAGGGCTGAAGCTTTCTTT. Translating gives CASSPPGVRAEAFF.

The chain has TRBV3-1 (or the pseudogene TRBV3-2) and TRBJ2-1, with TRBD1 matching over 12 bases. Germline V gene lookup returns CDR1 LGHDT and CDR2 YNNKEL (reference sequence). CDR3 length equals 16 residues. V shed 3 bases, J shed 4 bases, and the junction held 4 bases outside the gene matches. The CDR3 region is CASSHRDRGQYNEQFF. CDR3 bases: TGTGCCAGCAGCCACCGGGACAGGGGGCAATACAATGAGCAGTTCTTC.